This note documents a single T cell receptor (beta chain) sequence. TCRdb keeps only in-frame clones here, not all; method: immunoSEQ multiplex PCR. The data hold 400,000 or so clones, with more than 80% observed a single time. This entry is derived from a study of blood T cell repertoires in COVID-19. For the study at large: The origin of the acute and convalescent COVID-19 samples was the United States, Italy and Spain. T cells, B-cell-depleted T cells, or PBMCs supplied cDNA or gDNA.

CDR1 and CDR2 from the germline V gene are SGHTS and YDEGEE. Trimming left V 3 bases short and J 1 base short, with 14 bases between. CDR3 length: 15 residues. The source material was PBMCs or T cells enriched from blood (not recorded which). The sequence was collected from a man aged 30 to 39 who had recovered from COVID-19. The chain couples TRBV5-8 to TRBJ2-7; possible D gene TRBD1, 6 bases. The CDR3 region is CASSWGLVPSYEQYF. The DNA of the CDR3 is TGTGCCAGCAGCTGGGGGCTGGTCCCGTCCTACGAGCAGTACTTC. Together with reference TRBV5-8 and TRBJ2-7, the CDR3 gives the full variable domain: EAGVTQSPTHLIKTRGQQATLRCSPISGHTSVYWYQQALGLGLQFLLWYDEGEERNRGNFPPRFSGRQFPNYSSELNVNALELEDSALYLCASSWGLVPSYEQYFGPGTRLTVT.